Presented here are 7 T cell receptor beta chains from one specimen sequenced in a study of T cells in Graves' hyperthyroidism and ophthalmopathy (dated by TCRdb to about 2019). The library was generated by multiplex PCR. TCRdb lists the instrument as Illumina HiSeq 2000. Amplification of TCR beta CDR3 regions was carried out from RNA transcripts. The TCR CDR3 was subjected to a first round of RT-PCR using the HTBI primer set and the Qiagen OneStep RT-PCR kit. TCRdb redid the processing of the public reads, applying fastp at Q25 and MiXCR, and retained in-frame beta chains. Records with the same CDR3 protein are collapsed into one entry carrying the most frequent genes and DNA. The sample table records 350,000 to 450,000 distinct CDR3 sequences; roughly 13% of these occur just once. Approximately 10% of the sample comes from the top ten. The sequencing input was blood. Receptor source: a woman in her fifties or sixties with Graves' hyperthyroidism.

This clonotype was detected ten times or more. The V call is TRBV20-1, the J call TRBJ2-7; TRBD2 is a possible D gene (6 bases). The V gene's germline CDR1 is DFQATT and CDR2 SNEGSKA (reference sequence). Trimming took 5 bases from V and 4 from J, leaving 15 bases between them. The CDR3 runs 13 residues. The CDR3 sequence: CSAAQTSGYEQYF. The CDR3 bases are TGCAGTGCTGCCCAGACTAGTGGGTACGAGCAGTACTTC.

In its sample, this clonotype was seen many times. The chain links TRBV30 to TRBJ2-1; TRBD1 matches 7 bases. The CDR3 contains 13 residues. The V and J ends lost 5 bases and 5 bases, in that order; junction bases with no gene match: 6. Per germline, CDR1 GTSNPN and CDR2 SVGIG (reference sequence). CDR3 coding DNA: TGTGCCTGGCGAGAACAGGGGAACAATGAGCAGTTCTTC. Its protein is CAWREQGNNEQFF.

This clonotype was detected many times. This sequence joins TRBV4-1 and TRBJ2-5, with 9 nucleotides matching TRBD2. With V trimmed by 1 base and J by 9 bases, 9 bases remained unmatched. There are 15 residues in the CDR3. Per germline, CDR1 MGHRA and CDR2 YSYEKL. CDR3 DNA: TGCGCCAGCAGCCAAGGGGGGACTAGCCTTAGGGCCCAGTACTTC. Translating gives CASSQGGTSLRAQYF.

The sample holds a few counts of this clonotype. The CDR3 is CASSFGGSGGEQFF. In nucleotides, the CDR3 is TGCGCCAGCAGCTTTGGGGGTTCCGGGGGTGAGCAGTTCTTC. The rearrangement uses TRBV5-1 and TRBJ2-1, with D perhaps matching TRBD2 (6 bases). The CDR3 loop spans 14 amino acids. Per germline, CDR1 SGHRS and CDR2 YFSETQ. Between the trimmed V and J ends, which lost 2 bases and 9 bases, there was a span of 15 bases.

This clonotype was seen at least ten times. This rearrangement joins TRBV7-9 to TRBJ1-5; no firm D call. V lost 2 bases and J 7 bases, leaving 9 bases between the germline ends. This CDR3 region has 13 residues. Germline V CDR1 and CDR2: SEHNR, FQNEAQ (reference sequence). The CDR3 loop reads CASSLSGFQPQHF. The CDR3 DNA reads as TGTGCCAGCAGCTTATCTGGGTTCCAGCCCCAGCATTTT.

In this sample, this clonotype turned up many times. V gene TRBV30 combines with J gene TRBJ1-2; unclear D gene. The CDR3 covers 13 residues. Germline CDR1 reads GTSNPN; CDR2 reads SVGIG (reference sequence). The ends were cut back, 0 bases at V and 1 base at J, with 6 bases in the middle. The CDR3 DNA is TGTGCCTGGAGTGTTCATTTTAACTATGGCTACACCTTC. It translates to CAWSVHFNYGYTF.

Many counts were recorded for this clonotype. V gene TRBV27 combines with J gene TRBJ2-5, with 8 nucleotides matching TRBD1. This CDR3 spans 15 amino acids. Looked up from germline, CDR1 is MNHEY and CDR2 is SMNVEV (reference sequence). With 5 bases clipped from V and 10 bases from J, the junction kept 15 bases outside the gene matches. Written as DNA, the CDR3 is TGTGCCAGCAGTCCACCGGGACAGGTCTCTGGAGGCCAGTACTTC. As protein: CASSPPGQVSGGQYF.